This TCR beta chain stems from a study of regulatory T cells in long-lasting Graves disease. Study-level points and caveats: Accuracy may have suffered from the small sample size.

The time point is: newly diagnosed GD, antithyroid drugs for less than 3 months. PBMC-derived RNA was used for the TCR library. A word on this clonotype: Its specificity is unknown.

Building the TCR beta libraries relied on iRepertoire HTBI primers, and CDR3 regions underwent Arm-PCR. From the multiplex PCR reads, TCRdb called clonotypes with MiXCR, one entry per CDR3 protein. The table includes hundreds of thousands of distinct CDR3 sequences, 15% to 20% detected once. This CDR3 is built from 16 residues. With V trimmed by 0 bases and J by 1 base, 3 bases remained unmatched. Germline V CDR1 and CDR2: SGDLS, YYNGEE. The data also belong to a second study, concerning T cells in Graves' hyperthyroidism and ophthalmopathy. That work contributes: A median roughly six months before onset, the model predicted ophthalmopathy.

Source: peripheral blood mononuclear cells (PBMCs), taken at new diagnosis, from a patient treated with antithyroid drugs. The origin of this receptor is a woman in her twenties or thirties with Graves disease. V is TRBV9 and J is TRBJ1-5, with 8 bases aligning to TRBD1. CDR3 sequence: CASSVVDRESNQPQHF. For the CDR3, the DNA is TGTGCCAGCAGCGTAGTGGACAGGGAAAGCAATCAGCCCCAGCATTTT.